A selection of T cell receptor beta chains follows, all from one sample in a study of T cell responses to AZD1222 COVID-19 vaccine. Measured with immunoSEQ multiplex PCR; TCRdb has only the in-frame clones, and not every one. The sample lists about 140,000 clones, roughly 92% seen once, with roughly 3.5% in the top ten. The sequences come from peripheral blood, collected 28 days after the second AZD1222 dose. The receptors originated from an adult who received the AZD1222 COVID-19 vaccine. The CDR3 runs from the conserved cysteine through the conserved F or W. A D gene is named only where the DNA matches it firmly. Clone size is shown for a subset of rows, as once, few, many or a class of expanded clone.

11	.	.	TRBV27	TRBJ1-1	CASRDMTEAFF	TGTGCCAGCAGGGATATGACTGAAGCTTTCTTT
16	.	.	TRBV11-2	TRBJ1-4	CASSLLQGGEGEKLFF	TGTGCCAGCAGCCTTCTACAGGGAGGAGAGGGTGAAAAACTGTTTTTT
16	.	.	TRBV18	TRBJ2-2	CASSPRGGRNTGELFF	TGTGCCAGCTCACCACGGGGGGGCCGAAACACCGGGGAGCTGTTTTTT
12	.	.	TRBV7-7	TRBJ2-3	CASSAEGNTQYF	TGTGCCAGCAGTGCAGAGGGGAATACGCAGTATTTT
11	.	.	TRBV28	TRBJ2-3	CASSFVDTQYF	TGTGCCAGCAGTTTTGTAGATACGCAGTATTTT
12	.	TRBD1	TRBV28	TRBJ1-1	CASSYRGLQAFF	TGTGCCAGCAGTTACAGGGGGCTTCAAGCTTTCTTT
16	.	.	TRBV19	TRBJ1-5	CASTQTLTWGNQPQHF	TGTGCCAGTACCCAGACTTTAACCTGGGGCAATCAGCCCCAGCATTTT
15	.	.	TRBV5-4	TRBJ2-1	CASSFGGQGHNEQFF	TGTGCCAGCAGCTTCGGGGGGCAGGGGCACAATGAGCAGTTCTTC
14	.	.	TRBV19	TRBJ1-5	CASSIQGSNQPQHF	TGTGCCAGTAGTATCCAGGGGAGCAATCAGCCCCAGCATTTT
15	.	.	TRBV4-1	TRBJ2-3	CASSPERSYTDTQYF	TGCGCCAGCAGCCCAGAGCGGAGCTACACAGATACGCAGTATTTT
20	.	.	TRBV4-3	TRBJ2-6	CASSRAYPGTGGSGANVLTF	TGCGCCAGCAGCCGAGCTTACCCTGGGACGGGCGGTTCTGGGGCCAACGTCCTGACTTTC
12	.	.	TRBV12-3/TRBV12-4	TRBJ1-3	CASSFSGNTIYF	TGTGCCAGCAGTTTTAGTGGAAACACCATATATTTT
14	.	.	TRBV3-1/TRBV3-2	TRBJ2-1	CASSTRGPGNEQFF	TGTGCCAGCAGCACACGGGGGCCCGGGAATGAGCAGTTCTTC
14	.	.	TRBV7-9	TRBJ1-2	CASSLGGLTYGYTF	TGTGCCAGCAGCTTAGGGGGCCTCACCTATGGCTACACCTTC
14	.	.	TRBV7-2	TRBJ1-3	CASSFSGPPYTIYF	TGTGCCAGCAGCTTCTCTGGCCCCCCGTACACCATATATTTT
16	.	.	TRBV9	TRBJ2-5	CASSLLATGPWETQYF	TGTGCCAGCAGCTTACTAGCGACAGGGCCCTGGGAGACCCAGTACTTC
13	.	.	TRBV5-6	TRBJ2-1	CASSLGPPNEQFF	TGTGCCAGCAGCTTGGGTCCGCCCAATGAGCAGTTCTTC
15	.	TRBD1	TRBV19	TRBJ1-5	CATVQDRGSNQPQHF	TGTGCCACAGTACAGGACAGGGGAAGCAATCAGCCCCAGCATTTT
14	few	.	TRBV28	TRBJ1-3	CASSPPVRGNTIYF	TGTGCCAGCAGTCCCCCAGTCCGGGGAAACACCATATATTTT
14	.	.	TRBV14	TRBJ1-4	CASSPPGQATRLFF	TGTGCCAGCAGCCCCCCCGGTCAGGCCACGAGACTGTTTTTT
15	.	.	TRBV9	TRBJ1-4	CASSVGVQNGEKLFF	TGTGCCAGCAGCGTAGGGGTGCAGAATGGGGAAAAACTGTTTTTT
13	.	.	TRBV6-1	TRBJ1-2	CASSETGFDGYTF	TGTGCCAGCAGTGAAACTGGGTTCGATGGCTACACCTTC
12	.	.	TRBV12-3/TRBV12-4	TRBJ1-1	CASTRLQGVAFF	TGTGCCAGCACCCGGTTGCAGGGAGTTGCTTTCTTT
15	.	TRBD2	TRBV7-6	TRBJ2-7	CASSRGAGGSYEQYF	TGTGCCAGCAGCCGAGGAGCGGGAGGATCCTACGAGCAGTACTTC
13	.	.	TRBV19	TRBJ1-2	CASSIVGSYGYTF	TGTGCCAGTAGTATTGTCGGGTCCTATGGCTACACCTTC
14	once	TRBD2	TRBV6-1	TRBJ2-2	CASVAGGGVGELFF	TGTGCCAGTGTAGCGGGAGGGGGAGTGGGGGAGCTGTTTTTT
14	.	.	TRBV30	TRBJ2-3	CAWSVQRLTDTQYF	TGTGCCTGGAGTGTACAGAGGCTGACAGATACGCAGTATTTT
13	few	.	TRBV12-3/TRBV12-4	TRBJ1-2	CASSLAEYYGYTF	TGTGCCAGCAGTTTGGCTGAATACTATGGCTACACCTTC
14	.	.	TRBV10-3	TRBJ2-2	CAISSGVNTGELFF	TGTGCCATCAGTTCCGGAGTTAACACCGGGGAGCTGTTTTTT
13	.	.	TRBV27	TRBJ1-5	CASSFSADQPQHF	TGTGCCAGCAGTTTCTCGGCGGATCAGCCCCAGCATTTT
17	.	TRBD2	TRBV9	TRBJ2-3	CASSVGLAGDSADTQYF	TGTGCCAGCAGCGTAGGATTAGCGGGAGATTCGGCAGATACGCAGTATTTT
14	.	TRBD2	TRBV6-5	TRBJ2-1	CASSFLAGDGEQFF	TGTGCCAGCAGTTTTTTAGCGGGTGACGGGGAGCAGTTCTTC
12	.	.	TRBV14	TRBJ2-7	CASSQDPGEQYF	TGTGCCAGCAGCCAAGATCCAGGGGAGCAGTACTTC
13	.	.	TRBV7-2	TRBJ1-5	CASSLAGGQPQHF	TGTGCCAGCAGCTTAGCTGGGGGCCAGCCCCAGCATTTT
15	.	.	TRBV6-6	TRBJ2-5	CASSYGPENEETQYF	TGTGCCAGCAGTTACGGGCCGGAAAACGAAGAGACCCAGTACTTC
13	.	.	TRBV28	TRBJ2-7	CASGVGGTYEQYF	TGTGCCAGCGGCGTAGGCGGAACCTACGAGCAGTACTTC
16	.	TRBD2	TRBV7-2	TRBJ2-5	CASSLVGTRAGATQYF	TGTGCCAGCAGCTTAGTAGGGACTAGGGCAGGCGCGACCCAGTACTTC
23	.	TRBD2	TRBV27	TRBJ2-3	CASSIRGQLNRLAGSGSTDTQYF	TGTGCCAGCAGTATCAGGGGACAGTTAAACCGACTAGCGGGTTCGGGAAGCACAGATACGCAGTATTTT
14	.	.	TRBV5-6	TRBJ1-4	CASSLDATNEKLFF	TGTGCCAGCAGCTTAGATGCAACTAATGAAAAACTGTTTTTT
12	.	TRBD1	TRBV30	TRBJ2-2	CAWSQGVGELFF	TGTGCCTGGAGTCAGGGGGTCGGGGAGCTGTTTTTT
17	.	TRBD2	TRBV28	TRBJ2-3	CASSAQGLADSTDTQYF	TGTGCCAGCAGTGCGCAAGGCCTAGCGGATAGCACAGATACGCAGTATTTT
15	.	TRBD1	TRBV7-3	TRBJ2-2	CASSLDRADTGELFF	TGTGCCAGCAGCTTAGACAGGGCGGACACCGGGGAGCTGTTTTTT
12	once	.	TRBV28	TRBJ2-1	CASSLQSRPQFF	TGTGCCAGCAGTTTACAAAGTCGGCCGCAGTTCTTC
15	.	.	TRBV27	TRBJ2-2	CASSLLAMGAGELFF	TGTGCCAGCAGTTTATTGGCAATGGGGGCCGGGGAGCTGTTTTTT
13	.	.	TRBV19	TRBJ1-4	CASSMGSREKLFF	TGTGCCAGTAGTATGGGTTCGCGGGAAAAACTGTTTTTT
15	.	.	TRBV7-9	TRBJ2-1	CASSLGGGLPREQFF	TGTGCCAGCAGCTTAGGCGGCGGTCTCCCACGTGAGCAGTTCTTC